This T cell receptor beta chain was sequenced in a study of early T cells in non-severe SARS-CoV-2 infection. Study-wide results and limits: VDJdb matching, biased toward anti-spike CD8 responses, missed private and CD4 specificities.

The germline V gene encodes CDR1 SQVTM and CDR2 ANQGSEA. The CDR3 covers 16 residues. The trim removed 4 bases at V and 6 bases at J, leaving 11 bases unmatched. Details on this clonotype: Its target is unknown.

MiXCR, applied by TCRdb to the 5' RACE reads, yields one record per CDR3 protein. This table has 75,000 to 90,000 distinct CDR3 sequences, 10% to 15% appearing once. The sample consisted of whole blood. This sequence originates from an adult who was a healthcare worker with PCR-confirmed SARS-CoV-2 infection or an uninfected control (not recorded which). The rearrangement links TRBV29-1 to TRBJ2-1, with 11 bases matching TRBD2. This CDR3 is CSVGTLLAGDTNEQFF. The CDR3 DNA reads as TGCAGCGTTGGAACGCTACTAGCGGGGGATACCAATGAGCAGTTCTTC.